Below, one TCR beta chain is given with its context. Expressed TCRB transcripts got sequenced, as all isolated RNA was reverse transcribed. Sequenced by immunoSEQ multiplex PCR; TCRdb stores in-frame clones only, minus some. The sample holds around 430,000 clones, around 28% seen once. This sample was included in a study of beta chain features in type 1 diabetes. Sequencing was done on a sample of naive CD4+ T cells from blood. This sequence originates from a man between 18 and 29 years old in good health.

The CDR3 protein is CASSLQAGNEQFF. CDR3 DNA sequence: TGTGCCAGCAGCCTTCAAGCTGGAAATGAGCAGTTCTTC. The gene calls are TRBV5-4 and TRBJ2-1, with D hard to call. Germline V gene data show CDR1 as SGHNT and CDR2 as YYREEE (reference sequence). CDR3 length: 13 amino acids. Trimming stripped 4 bases from V and 7 bases from J, with 12 bases between.